This paragraph covers one T cell receptor beta chain sequence. Its antigen is as yet unknown. CDR3 length: 14 residues. V dropped 3 bases and J dropped 6 bases, with 12 bases sitting between them. Germline V gene sequence: CDR1 SGHDN, CDR2 FVKESK. The sample belongs to a study of beta chain features in type 1 diabetes. About the study: Healthy donors and patients showed comparable age, gender and cell yields.

Overall study results and limits: Naive, central memory and Treg TCRB repertoires appeared more alike in patients than in healthy donors.

What was sequenced were expressed TCRB transcripts, since all of the isolated RNA had been reverse transcribed. TCRdb keeps only in-frame clones here, not all; method: immunoSEQ multiplex PCR. The sample lists almost 350,000 clones, around a fifth seen once, with under 0.05% in the top ten. The source of this sequence is a woman younger than 35 in good health. Material for sequencing was naive CD4+ T cells from blood. J is TRBJ2-1 and V is TRBV14; D is perhaps TRBD2 (7 bases). The CDR3 is CASSQGGGVNEQFF. In DNA form, the CDR3 reads TGTGCCAGCAGCCAGGGGGGGGGCGTCAATGAGCAGTTCTTC. Full variable domain (outside the CDR3, taken from reference TRBV14 and TRBJ2-1): EAGVTQFPSHSVIEKGQTVTLRCDPISGHDNLYWYRRVMGKEIKFLLHFVKESKQDESGMPNNRFLAERTGGTYSTLKVQPAELEDSGVYFCASSQGGGVNEQFFGPGTRLTVL.